The clone carrying this TCR beta chain was observed a handful of times. Antigen: not known. The germline CDR1 and CDR2 sequences are SSHAT and FNYEAQ (reference sequence). The J segment lost 2 bases and the V segment lost 5 bases, leaving 8 bases of the junction unmatched. The CDR3 covers 16 residues. These data come from a study of response to subunit inactivated influenza vaccine. Regarding the study as a whole: It was the authors' suggestion that each seasonal influenza vaccination recruits few new T cells.

Via MiXCR, TCRdb re-called the RT-PCR reads, giving one row per CDR3 protein. The table records about 500,000 distinct CDR3 sequences, 16% of them present only once. The V gene is TRBV7-7, the J gene TRBJ2-2, with 7 bases fitting TRBD1. The receptor's source is a man between 50 and 70 years old who received an inactivated influenza vaccine. Specimen: CD4+ T cells sorted from PBMCs, collected less than 25 months after vaccination. The CDR3 loop reads CASSTDRIRNTGELFF. The CDR3 coding sequence is TGTGCCAGCAGCACGGACAGGATTCGAAACACCGGGGAGCTGTTTTTT.